The rows below give T cell receptor beta chains drawn from one sample of a study of cytomegalovirus exposure and HLA in healthy donors. Some clones are missing from TCRdb's copy, which holds only in-frame ones; the method was immunoSEQ multiplex PCR. The table includes 150,000 to 200,000 clones, 89% detected once. Sample: PBMCs. These receptor sequences come from a man younger than 35 in good health and CMV-seropositive. Both conserved end residues are trimmed from each CDR3.

V gene	J gene	CDR3 protein
TRBV10-3	TRBJ1-1	AISEELSRGNTEAF
TRBV6-5	TRBJ1-2	ASSADRGRFSSY
TRBV19	TRBJ1-2	ASSISWDSSNYGYT
TRBV5-8	TRBJ2-5	ASSTGQGRETQY
TRBV30	TRBJ2-1	AWSSGLSSYNEQF
TRBV5-4	TRBJ2-7	ASSRRASGSYEQY
TRBV6-1	TRBJ2-7	ASRGAGGVFYEQY
TRBV29-1	TRBJ2-1	SVEDLIGASAFNNEQF
TRBV28	TRBJ2-7	ASSQPGQARNEQY
TRBV12-5	TRBJ2-7	ASGLVPILLAGDGGLGKYEQY
TRBV2	TRBJ2-1	ASRASGSYNEQF
TRBV5-1	TRBJ2-1	ASSPWGRNDNEQF
TRBV7-9	TRBJ2-1	ASSLGGTSGIYNEQF
TRBV28	TRBJ1-2	ASSRHRQNYGYT
TRBV6-1	TRBJ1-4	ASSDIQGEKLF
TRBV5-1	TRBJ2-7	ASSSTAGEGEQY
TRBV28	TRBJ2-2	ASSLIEQGSTGELF
TRBV5-6	TRBJ2-2	ASSWLGAGLGTGELF
TRBV7-9	TRBJ2-7	ASSSPGLAGTYEQY
TRBV5-4	TRBJ2-7	ASSPGGTSGYEQY
TRBV11-3	TRBJ1-1	ASSKGIEAF
TRBV7-3	TRBJ2-1	ASSDSSGRASYNEQF
TRBV30	TRBJ2-3	AWRGRGLWDTQY
TRBV4-1	TRBJ1-2	ASSQPPTGNYGYT
TRBV18	TRBJ1-5	ASSRAGEGQPQH
TRBV7-9	TRBJ2-7	ASTNSGTGSGEQY
TRBV20-1	TRBJ2-5	SASKETQY
TRBV7-9	TRBJ2-7	ASSLSISGTYEQY
TRBV5-1	TRBJ2-1	ASSLTSRNNEQF
TRBV27	TRBJ2-1	ASSSGGEQF
TRBV4-1	TRBJ2-6	ASSQGHGANVLT
TRBV6-6	TRBJ2-7	ASSYRGGTHYEQY
TRBV19	TRBJ1-5	ASTSTPQGYGNQPQH
TRBV28	TRBJ2-2	ASSLISHSTSGNTGELF
TRBV9	TRBJ2-1	ASSPTNDRGYEQF
TRBV6-1	TRBJ1-2	ASEIGQGSGYT
TRBV6-6	TRBJ2-1	ASSYGVAGGTEQF
TRBV7-3	TRBJ2-6	ASSLKREGVSGANVLT
TRBV5-8	TRBJ2-3	ASSIGTSGRPDTQY
TRBV10-3	TRBJ1-5	AIQDRGNQPQH
TRBV9	TRBJ1-3	ASSGGGRRPGNTIY
TRBV18	TRBJ1-1	ASSPPMGSQTEAF
TRBV7-8	TRBJ2-4	ASSYGRTRVAQY
TRBV30	TRBJ1-1	AWSPRDTEAF